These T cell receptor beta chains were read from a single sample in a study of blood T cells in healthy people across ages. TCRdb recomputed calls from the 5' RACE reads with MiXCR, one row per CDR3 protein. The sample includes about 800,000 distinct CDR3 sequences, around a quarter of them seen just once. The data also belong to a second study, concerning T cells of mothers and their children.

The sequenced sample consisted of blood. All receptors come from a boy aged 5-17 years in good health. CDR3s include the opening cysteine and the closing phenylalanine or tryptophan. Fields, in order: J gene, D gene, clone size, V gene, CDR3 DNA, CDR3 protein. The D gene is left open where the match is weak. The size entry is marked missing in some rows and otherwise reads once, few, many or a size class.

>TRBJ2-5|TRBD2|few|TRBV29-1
TGCAGCGTTGAACGGGGTCTAGCGGAGGAAGAGACCCAGTACTTC
CSVERGLAEEETQYF
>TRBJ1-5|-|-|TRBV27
TGTGCCAGCGCTCCGATCTTCAATCGGCCCCAGCATTTT
CASAPIFNRPQHF
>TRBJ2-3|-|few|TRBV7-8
TGTGCCAGCAGCTTAGGAGGGCGGGAAGATACGCAGTATTTT
CASSLGGREDTQYF
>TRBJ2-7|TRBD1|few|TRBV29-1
TGCAGCGTTGAGGGAACAGGGGAAACCTACGAGCAGTACTTC
CSVEGTGETYEQYF
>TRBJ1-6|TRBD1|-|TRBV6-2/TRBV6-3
TGTGCCAGCAGACCGACAGGGCCCGTTGATTCACCCCTCCACTTT
CASRPTGPVDSPLHF
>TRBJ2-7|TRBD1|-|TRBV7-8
TGTGCCAGCAGCTTAGGGTGGACAGGGGGCTACGAGCAGTACTTC
CASSLGWTGGYEQYF
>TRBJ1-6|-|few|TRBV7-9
TGTGCCAGCAGCTTAGAGTACGGCAGTCCGAGCTCCTATAATTCACCCCTCCACTTT
CASSLEYGSPSSYNSPLHF
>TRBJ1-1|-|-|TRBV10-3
TGTGCCATCAGTGCAGAACTGAACACTGAAGCTTTCTTT
CAISAELNTEAFF
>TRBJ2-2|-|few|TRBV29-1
TGCAGCGTTAGGATTCCGCGCGCGAACACCGGGGAACTGTTTTTT
CSVRIPRANTGELFF
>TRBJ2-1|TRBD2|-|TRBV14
TGTGCCAGCAGCTCCACTAGCGGACCAACAATTGAGCAGTTCTTC
CASSSTSGPTIEQFF
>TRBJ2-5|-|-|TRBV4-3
TGCGCCAGCAGCCCCGGGAATAAGATGGGGACCCAGTACTTC
CASSPGNKMGTQYF
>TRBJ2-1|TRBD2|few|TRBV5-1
TGCGCCAGCAGACTAGCGGGGGGGACAAGGGAGCAGTTCTTC
CASRLAGGTREQFF
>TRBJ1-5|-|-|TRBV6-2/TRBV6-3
TGTGCCAGCAGTAGGTTGGGGACGGGGCGAGTTGATCAGCCCCAGCATTTT
CASSRLGTGRVDQPQHF
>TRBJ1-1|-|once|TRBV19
TGTGCCAGTGTCCATATGAACACTGAAGCTTTCTTT
CASVHMNTEAFF
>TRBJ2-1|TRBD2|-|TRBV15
TGTGCCACCAGCAGAGATAGGATAGCGGGGGGCCGGGAAACCAATGAGCAGTTCTTC
CATSRDRIAGGRETNEQFF
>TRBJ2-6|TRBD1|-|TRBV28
TGTGCCAGCGGTGGGACAGTGGACGTATCTGGGGCCAACGTCCTGACTTTC
CASGGTVDVSGANVLTF
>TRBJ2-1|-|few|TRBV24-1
TGTGCCACCAGTGATTCTCCCTACACTGAGCAGTTCTTC
CATSDSPYTEQFF
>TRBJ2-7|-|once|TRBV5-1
TGCGCCAGCAGGGAACCAGGGGTTTCCTACGAGCAGTACTTC
CASREPGVSYEQYF
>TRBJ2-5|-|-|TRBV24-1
TGTGCCACCAGTGATTTGGGGGGGACCCAGTACTTC
CATSDLGGTQYF
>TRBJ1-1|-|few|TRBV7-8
TGTGCCAGCAGCACCCCCAGGGGAGGTAGGAACACTGAAGCTTTCTTT
CASSTPRGGRNTEAFF
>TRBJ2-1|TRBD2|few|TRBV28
TGTGCCAGCATAGCGGGGGGAGGTTATGAGCAGTTCTTC
CASIAGGGYEQFF
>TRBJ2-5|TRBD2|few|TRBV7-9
TGTGCCAGCAGCCCTGGCCTAGCGGGTTCGTCAGACTTC
CASSPGLAGSSDF
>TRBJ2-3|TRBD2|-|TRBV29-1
TGCAGCGTTCGGGGGGACACAGATACGCAGTATTTT
CSVRGDTDTQYF
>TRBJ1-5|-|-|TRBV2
TGTGCCAGCAGCCCGACAGCAAACAATCAGCCCCAGCATTTT
CASSPTANNQPQHF
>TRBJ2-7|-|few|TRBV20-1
TGCAGTGCTAGAGATGCCGACAGCTACGAGCAGTACTTC
CSARDADSYEQYF
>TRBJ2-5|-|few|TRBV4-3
TGCGCCAGCAGCCAAGATCGGTTTGAGACCCAGTACTTC
CASSQDRFETQYF
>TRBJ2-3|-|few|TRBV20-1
TGCAGTGCTAGCGGGAGTAAAGGATTAGATACGCAGTATTTT
CSASGSKGLDTQYF
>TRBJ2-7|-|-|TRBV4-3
TGCGCCAGCAGCCAAGCTAAATGGGGGACGACCTACGAGCAGTACTTC
CASSQAKWGTTYEQYF
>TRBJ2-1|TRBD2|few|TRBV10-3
TGTGCCATCAGTGACTCGGGACTAGCGCCTTACAATGAGCAGTTCTTC
CAISDSGLAPYNEQFF
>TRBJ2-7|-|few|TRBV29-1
TGCAGCGCCATGCTGGGGGCTGGCTACGAGCAGTACTTC
CSAMLGAGYEQYF
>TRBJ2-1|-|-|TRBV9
TGTGCCAGCAGCGTAGGAGGCCCCCCTAGTGAGCAGTTCTTC
CASSVGGPPSEQFF
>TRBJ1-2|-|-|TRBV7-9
TGTGCCAGCATCTCGCGCGGGGAGGTACTCAACTATGGCTACACCTTC
CASISRGEVLNYGYTF
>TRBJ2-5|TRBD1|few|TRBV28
TGTGCCAGCCATAGGTCGGGGACAGCCTCCCGCGAGACCCAGTACTTC
CASHRSGTASRETQYF
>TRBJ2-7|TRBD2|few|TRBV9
TGTGCCAGCAGCGCCCGGGACTACTCCTACGAGCAGTGCTTC
CASSARDYSYEQCF
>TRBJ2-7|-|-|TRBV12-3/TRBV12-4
TGTGCCAGCAGTTGGGGGCCCAACGAGCAGTACTTC
CASSWGPNEQYF
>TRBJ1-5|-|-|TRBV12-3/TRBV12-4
TGTGCCAGCAAGGACCAGGGGCCTAGCAATCAGCCCCAGCATTTT
CASKDQGPSNQPQHF
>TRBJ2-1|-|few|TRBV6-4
TGTGCCAGCAGCCCTTCTGGCCACCACAGCTCCTACAATGAGCAGTTCTTC
CASSPSGHHSSYNEQFF
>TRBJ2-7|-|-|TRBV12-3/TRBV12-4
TGTGCCAGCAGTCCATCCGTCTACGAGCAGTACTTC
CASSPSVYEQYF
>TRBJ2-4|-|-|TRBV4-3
TGCGCCAGCAGCCAAGATCGGGTGACGGCGCTGGGTAAAAACATTCAGTACTTC
CASSQDRVTALGKNIQYF
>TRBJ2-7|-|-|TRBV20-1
TGCAGTGCACATTACCAGGGATCCGGATACGAGCAGTACTTC
CSAHYQGSGYEQYF
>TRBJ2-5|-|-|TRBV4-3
TGCGCCAGCAGCCAAGTTAGAGGGCTGAAGACCCAGTACTTC
CASSQVRGLKTQYF
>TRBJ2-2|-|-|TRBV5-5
TGTGCCAGCAGCTTGGGACTCCGCACCGGGGAGCTGTTTTTT
CASSLGLRTGELFF
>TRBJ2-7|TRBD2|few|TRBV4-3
TGCGCCAGCAGCCCGGGAGGGGGGATGTTGTACTTC
CASSPGGGMLYF
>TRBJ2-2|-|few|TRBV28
TGTGCCAGCACCCCTACTCCTTGGAACACCGGGGAGCTGTTTTTT
CASTPTPWNTGELFF
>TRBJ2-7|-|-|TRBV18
TGTGCCAGCTCACCTCCGGGAGTTGAATACGAGCAGTACTTC
CASSPPGVEYEQYF
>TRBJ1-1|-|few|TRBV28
TGTGCCAGTTTAGGTCAGGGCAACACTGAAGCTTTCTTT
CASLGQGNTEAFF
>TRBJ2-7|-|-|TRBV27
TGTGCCAGCAGTTTCGAGGCGGGATTGACCTACGAGCAGTACTTC
CASSFEAGLTYEQYF
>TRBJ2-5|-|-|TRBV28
TGTGCCAGCATGGAGGCGTTCAGTTACCAAGAGACCCAGTACTTC
CASMEAFSYQETQYF